In this sample, the clone carrying this TCR beta chain turned up many times. This specimen comes from a study of T cells in Graves' hyperthyroidism and ophthalmopathy. The germline V and J ends were trimmed by 4 bases and 0 bases, with 15 bases remaining between them. This CDR3 spans 16 amino acids. Germline V gene lookup returns CDR1 MDHEN and CDR2 SYDVKM. TCR beta CDR3 region amplification was performed from RNA transcripts. The HTBI primer set served for first-round RT-PCR of the TCR CDR3. TCRdb independently ran MiXCR on the multiplex PCR reads; one entry per CDR3 protein. This table holds fewer than 700,000 distinct CDR3 sequences, about 16% found once.

This receptor was obtained from a woman aged 25 to 39 with Graves' hyperthyroidism. Sequenced sample: blood. This chain links TRBV28 with TRBJ1-1; D might be TRBD1 (5 bases). The CDR3 sequence is CASSYGSGLMNTEAFF. CDR3 nucleotide sequence: TGTGCCAGCAGTTATGGCTCGGGACTAATGAACACTGAAGCTTTCTTT.